This T cell receptor beta chain is from a study of blood T cells in healthy people across ages. Overall study findings and caveats: As naive T cell percentage varied, TCR beta diversity correlated strongly with it.

Notes on this clonotype: Its matching antigen is unknown.

CDR1 is MNHNS and CDR2 is SASEGT in the germline V gene. CDR3 length equals 15 residues. V lost 6 bases and J 5 bases, leaving 19 bases between the germline ends. A second 7 to 11 cycle PCR used barcoded and J-beta primers. A template-switch adaptor containing 12 random nucleotides labeled each cDNA molecule. TCRdb recomputed calls from the 5' RACE reads with MiXCR, one row per CDR3 protein. The sample contains under 1,000,000 distinct CDR3 sequences, 46% of which appear only once. This chain uses TRBV6-1 with TRBJ2-5, with D perhaps TRBD1 or TRBD2 (6 bases each). Sequenced: blood. The TCR comes from a man at least 80 years old in good health. CDR3 in amino acids: CASSPVSGARETQYF. In nucleotides, the CDR3 is TGTGCCAGCAGCCCCGTGTCGGGGGCAAGGGAGACCCAGTACTTC.